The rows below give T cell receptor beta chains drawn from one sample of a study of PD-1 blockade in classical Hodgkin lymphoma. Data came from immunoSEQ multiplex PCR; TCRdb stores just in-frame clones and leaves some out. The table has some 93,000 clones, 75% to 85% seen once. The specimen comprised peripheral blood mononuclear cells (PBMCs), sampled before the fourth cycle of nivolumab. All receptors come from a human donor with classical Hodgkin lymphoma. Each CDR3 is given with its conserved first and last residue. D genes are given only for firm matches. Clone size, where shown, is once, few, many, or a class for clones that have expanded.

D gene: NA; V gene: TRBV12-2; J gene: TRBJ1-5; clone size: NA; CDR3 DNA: TGTGCAAGTCGCTTTATAGCGCTCGGAGGGAGGAATCAGCCCCAGCATTTT; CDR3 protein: CASRFIALGGRNQPQHF
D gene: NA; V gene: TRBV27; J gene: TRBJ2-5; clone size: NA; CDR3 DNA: TGTGCCAGCAGTTTCCGGGGCGAGACCCAGTACTTC; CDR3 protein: CASSFRGETQYF
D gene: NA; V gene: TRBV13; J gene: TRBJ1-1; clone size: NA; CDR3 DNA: TGTGCCAGCAGCTCAGGTGGCGAAACTGAAGCTTTCTTT; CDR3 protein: CASSSGGETEAFF
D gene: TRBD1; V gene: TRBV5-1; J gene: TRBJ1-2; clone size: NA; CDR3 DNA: TGCGCCAGCAGCCCACTGACAGGGGGCGACTATGGCTACACCTTC; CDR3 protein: CASSPLTGGDYGYTF
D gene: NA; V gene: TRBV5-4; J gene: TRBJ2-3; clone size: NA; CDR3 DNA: TGTGCCAGCAGCTTGGTGTCGAGCACAGATACGCAGTATTTT; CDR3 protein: CASSLVSSTDTQYF
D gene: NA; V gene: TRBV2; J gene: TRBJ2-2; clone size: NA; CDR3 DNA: TGTGCCTCGAGTACCGCGAACACCGGGGAGCTGTTTTTT; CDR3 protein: CASSTANTGELFF
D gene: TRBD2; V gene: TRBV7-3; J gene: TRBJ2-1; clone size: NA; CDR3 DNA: TGTGCCAGCAGCTTGATCGGGAGGGAATACGATGAGCAGTTCTTC; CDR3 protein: CASSLIGREYDEQFF
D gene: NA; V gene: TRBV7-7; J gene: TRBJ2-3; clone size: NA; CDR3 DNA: TGTGCCAGCAGCACCCAGACTAGTGGTACGCAGTATTTT; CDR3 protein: CASSTQTSGTQYF
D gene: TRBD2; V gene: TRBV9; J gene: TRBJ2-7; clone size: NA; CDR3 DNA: TGTGCCAGCAGCGTAGATCTAGCGGACGAGCAGTACTTC; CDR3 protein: CASSVDLADEQYF
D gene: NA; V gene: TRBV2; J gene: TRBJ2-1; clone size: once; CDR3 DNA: TGTGCCAGCAGTGAATACAATGAGCAGTTCTTC; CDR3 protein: CASSEYNEQFF
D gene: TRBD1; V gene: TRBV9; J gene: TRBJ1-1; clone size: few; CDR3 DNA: TGTGCCAGCAGCTCCCGACAGGGGAACACTGAAGCTTTCTTT; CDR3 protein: CASSSRQGNTEAFF
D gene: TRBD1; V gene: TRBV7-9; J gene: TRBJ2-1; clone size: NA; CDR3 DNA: TGTGCCAGCAGCACGGACAGGTCTAGGCAGTTCTTC; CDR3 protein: CASSTDRSRQFF
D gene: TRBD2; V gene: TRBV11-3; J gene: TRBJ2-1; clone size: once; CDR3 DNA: TGTGCCAGCAGCTCAAATAGCGGGAGGTTAAATGAGCAGTTCTTC; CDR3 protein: CASSSNSGRLNEQFF
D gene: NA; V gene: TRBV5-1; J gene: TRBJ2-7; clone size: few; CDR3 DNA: TGCGCCAGCAGCTTAACCCCCCAGGACGAGCAGTACTTC; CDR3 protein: CASSLTPQDEQYF
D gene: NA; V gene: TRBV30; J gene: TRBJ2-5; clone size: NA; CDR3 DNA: TGTGCCTGGAGTGGTGCCCGAGAGACCCAGTACTTC; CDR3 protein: CAWSGARETQYF
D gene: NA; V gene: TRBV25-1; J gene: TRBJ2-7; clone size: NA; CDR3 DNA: TGTGCCAGCACTAAAACGGCGGGTAACGAGCAGTACTTC; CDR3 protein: CASTKTAGNEQYF
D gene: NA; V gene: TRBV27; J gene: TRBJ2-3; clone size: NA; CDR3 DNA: TGTGCCAGCAGTTTAGCAGGGGCTTTCGGCACAGATACGCAGTATTTT; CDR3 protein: CASSLAGAFGTDTQYF
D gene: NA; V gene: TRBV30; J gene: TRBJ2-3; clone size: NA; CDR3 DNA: TGTGCCTGGAGTTACCTAGTTGGAGATACGCAGTATTTT; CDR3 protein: CAWSYLVGDTQYF
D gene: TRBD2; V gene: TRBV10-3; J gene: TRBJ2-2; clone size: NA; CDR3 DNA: TGTGCCATCAGTGTATCGGGAGGGTGGACCGGGGAGCTGTTTTTT; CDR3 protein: CAISVSGGWTGELFF
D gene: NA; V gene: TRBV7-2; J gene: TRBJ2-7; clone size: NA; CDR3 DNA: TGTGCCAGCAGCTCAGGTCCTCCGGGCCACGAGCAGTACTTC; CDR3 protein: CASSSGPPGHEQYF
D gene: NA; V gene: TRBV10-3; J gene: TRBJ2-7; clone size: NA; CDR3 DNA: TGTGCCATCAAACGGACAACCCTACCCGGTGACGAGCAGTACTTC; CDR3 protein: CAIKRTTLPGDEQYF
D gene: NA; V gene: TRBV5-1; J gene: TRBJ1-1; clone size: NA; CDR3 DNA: TGCGCCAGCAGCCCGGTAGGGGGGAGGTCCACTGAAGCTTTCTTT; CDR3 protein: CASSPVGGRSTEAFF
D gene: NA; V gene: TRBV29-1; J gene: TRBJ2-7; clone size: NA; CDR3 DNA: TGCAGCGTTGTCGGCCCCGCCTACGAGCAGTACTTC; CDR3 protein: CSVVGPAYEQYF
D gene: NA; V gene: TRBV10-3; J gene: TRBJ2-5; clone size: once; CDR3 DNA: TGTGCCATCAGTGAGTCAGAGCAGGGTATATCGGAGACCCAGTACTTC; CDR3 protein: CAISESEQGISETQYF
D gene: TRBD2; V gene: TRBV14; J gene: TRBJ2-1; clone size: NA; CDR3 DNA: TGTGCCAGCAGCCGGGGGGGTGCGAGCACCTCCTACAATGAGCAGTTCTTC; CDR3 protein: CASSRGGASTSYNEQFF
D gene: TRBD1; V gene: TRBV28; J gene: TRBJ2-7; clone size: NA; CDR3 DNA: TGTGCCAGCAGCTCTTTGGGGACAGGGGCCTACGAGCAGTACTTC; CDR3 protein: CASSSLGTGAYEQYF
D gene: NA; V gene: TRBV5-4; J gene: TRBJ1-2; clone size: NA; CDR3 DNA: TGTGCCAGCAGCCCGGGACACCTCCAGAACTATGGCTACACCTTC; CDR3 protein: CASSPGHLQNYGYTF
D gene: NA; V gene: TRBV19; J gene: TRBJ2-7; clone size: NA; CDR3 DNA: TGTGCCAGTAGTATCGTCGGGTCCAGGGCCGGAATTCGGGCCTACGAGCAGTACTTC; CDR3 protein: CASSIVGSRAGIRAYEQYF
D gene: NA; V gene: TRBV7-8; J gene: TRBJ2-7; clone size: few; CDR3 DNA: TGTGCCAGCAGCTACCTCCCGGGGTACGAGCAGTACTTC; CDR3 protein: CASSYLPGYEQYF
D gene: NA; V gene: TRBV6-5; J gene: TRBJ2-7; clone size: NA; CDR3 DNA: TGTGCCAGCAAGGGCGGTTCCCCCTACGAGCAGTACTTC; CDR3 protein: CASKGGSPYEQYF